These T cell receptor beta chains were read from a single sample in a study of T cells in Graves' hyperthyroidism and ophthalmopathy. Using its own MiXCR run on the multiplex PCR reads, TCRdb lists one record per CDR3 protein. The sample holds approximately 380,000 distinct CDR3 sequences, about 18% seen once. The sequencing input was blood. The receptor source for this set is a woman between 18 and 29 years old with Graves' hyperthyroidism. Each CDR3 is given without its conserved first and last residue. Each record gives: clone size, J gene, V gene, CDR3 protein. Clone size is shown for a subset of rows, as once, few, many or a class of expanded clone.

many	TRBJ1-1	TRBV6-1	ASSEGRGTEAF
many	TRBJ1-1	TRBV20-1	SARKRATFGVREAF
few	TRBJ1-5	TRBV12-3/TRBV12-4	ASSPTGSENQPQH
few	TRBJ2-5	TRBV3-1	ASSQVVWKETQY
many	TRBJ2-7	TRBV6-5	ASSTGAYEQY
.	TRBJ2-6	TRBV7-9	ASSTTWSGANVLT
many	TRBJ1-5	TRBV30	AWSTGRNQPQH
few	TRBJ1-5	TRBV30	AWSVANNQPQH
.	TRBJ2-5	TRBV20-1	SASYSGGRETQY
many	TRBJ2-4	TRBV12-3/TRBV12-4	ASSLFSLAKNIQY
.	TRBJ2-5	TRBV7-8	ASSLRDTETQY
many	TRBJ1-5	TRBV12-3/TRBV12-4	ASSLMGSNQPQH
few	TRBJ1-6	TRBV6-2/TRBV6-3	ASNRPPKTVKSSYNSPLH
many	TRBJ2-7	TRBV4-1	ASSQDLGGRHEQY
few	TRBJ2-7	TRBV28	ASSPGTSGRSAQY
.	TRBJ2-6	TRBV11-3	ASSSGTAGANVLT
many	TRBJ2-7	TRBV24-1	ATSEADGTSYEQY
many	TRBJ1-1	TRBV6-1	ASSEGGMNTEAF
.	TRBJ2-2	TRBV4-1	ASSQNIRLRDRGSSGELF
many	TRBJ1-3	TRBV27	ASSPSLGNSGNTIY
many	TRBJ1-5	TRBV2	ASKGSNQPQH
many	TRBJ2-5	TRBV25-1	ASGWGTGLRGTQY
.	TRBJ2-7	TRBV30	AWSVPSEPSAYEQY
many	TRBJ1-2	TRBV4-1	ASSHHKSKGNYGYT
many	TRBJ1-1	TRBV12-3/TRBV12-4	ASSPPGGRWGF
few	TRBJ2-5	TRBV9	ASSEDLGREETQY
many	TRBJ1-5	TRBV6-7	ASSPAGQPYNQPQH
many	TRBJ2-7	TRBV20-1	SATRDSYEQY
many	TRBJ1-2	TRBV24-1	ATSDLPGDGYT
many	TRBJ2-7	TRBV4-1	ASSHAQGKHEQY
many	TRBJ1-2	TRBV13	ASSSGRSGSSGYT
.	TRBJ1-1	TRBV15	ATSRETGGNTEAF
many	TRBJ1-3	TRBV12-3/TRBV12-4	ASSLRAFSGNTIY
many	TRBJ2-2	TRBV2	ASSEDRGSGELF
many	TRBJ1-2	TRBV4-1	ASSQEGNSNSYGYT
many	TRBJ1-2	TRBV24-1	ATSDGNGYT
many	TRBJ1-1	TRBV11-2	ASSLEKWGEAF
many	TRBJ1-2	TRBV15	ATSETVHNYGYT
many	TRBJ1-2	TRBV6-5	ASSLDREDGYT
many	TRBJ2-7	TRBV2	ASSERETSYEQY
few	TRBJ2-4	TRBV5-4	ASSLEDRQNIQY
few	TRBJ1-1	TRBV4-1	ASSPVRGGTEAF
many	TRBJ2-7	TRBV6-5	ASSSRPAYEQY
many	TRBJ2-5	TRBV7-8	ASGAQETQY
few	TRBJ2-5	TRBV6-1	ASSELTQETQY
many	TRBJ1-1	TRBV6-1	ASSRGREAF
many	TRBJ1-5	TRBV12-3/TRBV12-4	ASSLISRQPQH
many	TRBJ2-3	TRBV12-3/TRBV12-4	ATLRGGITDTQY
few	TRBJ1-4	TRBV11-2	ASSLVVFGWEKLF
many	TRBJ1-5	TRBV19	ATRRQASNQPQH
.	TRBJ1-2	TRBV6-1	ASSPQKSYGYT
few	TRBJ1-2	TRBV7-8	ASSVNRVEYGYT